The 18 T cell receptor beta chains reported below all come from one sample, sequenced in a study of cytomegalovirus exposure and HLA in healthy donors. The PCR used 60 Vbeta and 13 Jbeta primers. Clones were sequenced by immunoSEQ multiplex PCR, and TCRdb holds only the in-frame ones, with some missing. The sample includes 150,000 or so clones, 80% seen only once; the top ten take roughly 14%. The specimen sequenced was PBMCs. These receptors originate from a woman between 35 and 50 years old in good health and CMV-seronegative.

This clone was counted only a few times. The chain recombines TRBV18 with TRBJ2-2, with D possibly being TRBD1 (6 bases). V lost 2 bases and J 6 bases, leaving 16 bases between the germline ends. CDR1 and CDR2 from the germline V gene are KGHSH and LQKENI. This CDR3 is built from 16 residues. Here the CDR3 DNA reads TGTGCCAGCTCACCATATAGCCTACAGGGACCCGGGGAGCTGTTTTTT. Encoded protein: CASSPYSLQGPGELFF.

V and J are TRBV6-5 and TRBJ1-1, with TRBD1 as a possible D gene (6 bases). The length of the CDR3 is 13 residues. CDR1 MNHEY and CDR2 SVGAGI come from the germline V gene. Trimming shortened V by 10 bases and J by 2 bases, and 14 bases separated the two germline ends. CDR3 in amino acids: CATAGQPNTEAFF. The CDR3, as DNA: TGTGCCACCGCCGGACAGCCTAACACTGAAGCTTTCTTT.

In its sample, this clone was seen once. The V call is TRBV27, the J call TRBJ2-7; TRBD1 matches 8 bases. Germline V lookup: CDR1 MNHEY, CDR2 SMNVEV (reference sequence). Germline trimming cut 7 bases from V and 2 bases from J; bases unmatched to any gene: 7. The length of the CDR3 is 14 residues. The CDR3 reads CASNPRGQAYEQYF. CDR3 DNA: TGTGCCAGCAACCCTAGGGGACAGGCCTACGAGCAGTACTTC.

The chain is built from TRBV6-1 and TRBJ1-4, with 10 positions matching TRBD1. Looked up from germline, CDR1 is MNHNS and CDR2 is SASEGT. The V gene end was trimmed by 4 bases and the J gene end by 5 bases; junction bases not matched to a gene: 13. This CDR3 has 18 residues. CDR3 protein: CASSGGQGQSRQNEKLFF. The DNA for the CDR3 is TGTGCCAGCAGTGGGGGACAGGGGCAATCTCGTCAGAATGAAAAACTGTTTTTT.

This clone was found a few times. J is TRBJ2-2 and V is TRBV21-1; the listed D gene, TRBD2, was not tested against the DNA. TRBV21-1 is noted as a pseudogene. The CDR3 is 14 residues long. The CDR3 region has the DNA TGTGCCAGCAGCGCTCCGGGGGAAACCGGGGAGCTGTTTTTT. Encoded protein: CASSAPGETGELFF.

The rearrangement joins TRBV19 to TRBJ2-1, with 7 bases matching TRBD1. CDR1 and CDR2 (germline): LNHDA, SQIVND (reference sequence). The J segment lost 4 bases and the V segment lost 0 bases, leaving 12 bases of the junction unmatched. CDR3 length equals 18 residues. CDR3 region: CASSIDLSATGSYNEQFF. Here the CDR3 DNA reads TGTGCCAGTAGTATAGATCTATCAGCGACAGGGTCGTACAATGAGCAGTTCTTC.

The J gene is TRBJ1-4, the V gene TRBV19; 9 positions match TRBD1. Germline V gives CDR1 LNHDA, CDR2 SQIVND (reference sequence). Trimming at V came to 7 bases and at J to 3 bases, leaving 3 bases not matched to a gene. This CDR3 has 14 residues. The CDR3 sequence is CASNRQGANEKLFF. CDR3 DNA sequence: TGTGCCAGTAACCGACAGGGGGCTAATGAAAAACTGTTTTTT.

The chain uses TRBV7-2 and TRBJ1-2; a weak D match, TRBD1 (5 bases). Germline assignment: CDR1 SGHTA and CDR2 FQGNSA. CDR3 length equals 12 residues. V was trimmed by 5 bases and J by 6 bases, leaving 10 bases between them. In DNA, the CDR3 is TGTGCCAGCAGCCTCGACAGTGATGGCTACACCTTC. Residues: CASSLDSDGYTF.

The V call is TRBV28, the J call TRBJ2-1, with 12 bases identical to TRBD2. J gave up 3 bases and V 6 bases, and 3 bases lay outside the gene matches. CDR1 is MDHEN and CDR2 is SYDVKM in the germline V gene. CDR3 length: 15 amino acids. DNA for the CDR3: TGTGCCAGCAGCAGACTAGCGGGAGTCTACAATGAGCAGTTCTTC. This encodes CASSRLAGVYNEQFF.

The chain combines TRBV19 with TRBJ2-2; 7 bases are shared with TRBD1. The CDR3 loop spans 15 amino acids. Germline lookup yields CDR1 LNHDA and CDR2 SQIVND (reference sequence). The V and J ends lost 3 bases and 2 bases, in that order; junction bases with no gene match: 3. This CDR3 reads CASSIGTENTGELFF. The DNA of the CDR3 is TGTGCCAGTAGTATTGGGACAGAAAACACCGGGGAGCTGTTTTTT.

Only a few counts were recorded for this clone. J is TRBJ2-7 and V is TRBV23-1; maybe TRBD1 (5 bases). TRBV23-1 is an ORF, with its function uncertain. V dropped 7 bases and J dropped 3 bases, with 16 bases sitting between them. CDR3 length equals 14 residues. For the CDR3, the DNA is TGCGCCAGCACCCCGCCAGGGAAAGACTACGAGCAGTACTTC. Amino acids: CASTPPGKDYEQYF.

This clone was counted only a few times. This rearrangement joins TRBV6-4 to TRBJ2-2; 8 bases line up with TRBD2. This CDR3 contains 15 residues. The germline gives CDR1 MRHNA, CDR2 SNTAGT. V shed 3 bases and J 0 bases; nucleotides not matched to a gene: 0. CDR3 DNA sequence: TGTGCCAGCAGTGAGACTAGCGCGAACACCGGGGAGCTGTTTTTT. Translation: CASSETSANTGELFF.

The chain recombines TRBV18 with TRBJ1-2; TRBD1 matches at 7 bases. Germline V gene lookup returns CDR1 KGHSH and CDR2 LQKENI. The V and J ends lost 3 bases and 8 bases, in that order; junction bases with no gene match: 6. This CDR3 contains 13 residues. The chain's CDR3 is CASSPSGGQGYTF. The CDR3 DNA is TGTGCCAGCTCACCTTCAGGGGGTCAAGGCTACACCTTC. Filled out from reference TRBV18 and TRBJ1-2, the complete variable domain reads NAGVMQNPRHLVRRRGQEARLRCSPMKGHSHVYWYRQLPEEGLKFMVYLQKENIIDESGMPKERFSAEFPKEGPSILRIQQVVRGDSAAYFCASSPSGGQGYTFGSGTRLTVV.

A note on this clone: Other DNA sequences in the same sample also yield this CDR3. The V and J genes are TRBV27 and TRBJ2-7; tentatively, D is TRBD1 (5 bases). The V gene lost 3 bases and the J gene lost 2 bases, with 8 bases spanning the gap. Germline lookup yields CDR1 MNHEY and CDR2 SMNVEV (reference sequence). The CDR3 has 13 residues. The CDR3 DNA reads TGTGCCAGCAGTTTCGCAGGGACCTACGAGCAGTACTTC. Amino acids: CASSFAGTYEQYF.

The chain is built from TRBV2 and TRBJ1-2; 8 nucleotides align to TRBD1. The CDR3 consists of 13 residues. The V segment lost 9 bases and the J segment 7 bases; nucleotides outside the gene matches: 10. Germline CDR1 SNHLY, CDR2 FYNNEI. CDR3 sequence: CASGQGGVRGYTF. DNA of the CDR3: TGTGCCAGTGGACAGGGAGGGGTTCGTGGCTACACCTTC.

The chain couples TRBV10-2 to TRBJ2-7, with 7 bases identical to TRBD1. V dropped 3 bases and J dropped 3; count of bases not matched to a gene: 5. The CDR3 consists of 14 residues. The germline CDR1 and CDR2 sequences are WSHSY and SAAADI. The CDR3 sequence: CASSEGDRYYEQYF. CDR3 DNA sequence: TGCGCCAGCAGTGAAGGGGACAGATACTACGAGCAGTACTTC.

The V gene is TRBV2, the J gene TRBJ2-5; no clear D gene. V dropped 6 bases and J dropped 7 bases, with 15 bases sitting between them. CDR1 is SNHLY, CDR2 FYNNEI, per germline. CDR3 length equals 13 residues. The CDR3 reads CASSVTPRGTQYF. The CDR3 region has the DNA TGTGCCAGCAGCGTCACCCCACGCGGGACCCAGTACTTC.

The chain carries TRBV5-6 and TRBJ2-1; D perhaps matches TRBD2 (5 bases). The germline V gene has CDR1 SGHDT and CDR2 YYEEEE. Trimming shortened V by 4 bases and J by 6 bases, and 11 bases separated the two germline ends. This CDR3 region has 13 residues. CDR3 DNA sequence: TGTGCCAGCAGCCGAACAGCGGCCAATGAGCAGTTCTTC. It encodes CASSRTAANEQFF.